A selection of T cell receptor beta chains follows, all from one sample in a study of breast tumors, draining lymph nodes, adjacent tissues. MiXCR, run by TCRdb on the multiplex PCR reads, gives a single entry per CDR3 protein. The repertoire holds over 130,000 distinct CDR3 sequences, less than 35% seen once, with less than 2.5% in the top ten. The sample was axillary lymph node tissue. The source of these receptors is a female donor with breast cancer. Some clones in this sample may be carry-over from other donors' samples. Both conserved end residues are part of each CDR3. A D gene is named only where the DNA matches it firmly. Not all rows give a size; the values are once, few, many and, for expanded clones, a class.

d_call: .; v_call: TRBV6-1; j_call: TRBJ1-2; clone_size: many; cdr3_aa: CASSFTGIDGYTF; cdr3_nt: TGTGCCAGCAGTTTTACAGGGATCGATGGCTACACCTTC
d_call: TRBD1; v_call: TRBV5-8; j_call: TRBJ1-2; clone_size: many; cdr3_aa: CASSLVSGGGGYTF; cdr3_nt: TGTGCCAGCAGCTTGGTATCAGGGGGCGGTGGCTACACCTTC
d_call: TRBD1; v_call: TRBV4-2; j_call: TRBJ2-1; clone_size: .; cdr3_aa: CASSHGQGVFNEQFF; cdr3_nt: TGTGCCAGCAGCCATGGACAGGGGGTGTTTAATGAGCAGTTCTTC
d_call: TRBD1; v_call: TRBV11-3; j_call: TRBJ2-3; clone_size: many; cdr3_aa: CASSLLWTGAMSTDTQYF; cdr3_nt: TGTGCCAGCAGCTTGTTATGGACAGGGGCTATGAGTACAGATACGCAGTATTTT
d_call: .; v_call: TRBV12-5; j_call: TRBJ1-1; clone_size: few; cdr3_aa: CASGLTPAVTYTEAFF; cdr3_nt: TGTGCTAGTGGTTTGACCCCAGCGGTTACTTACACTGAAGCTTTCTTT
d_call: .; v_call: TRBV18; j_call: TRBJ1-4; clone_size: many; cdr3_aa: CASSPPSGTPLFF; cdr3_nt: TGTGCCAGCTCACCCCCTTCCGGGACGCCACTGTTTTTT
d_call: .; v_call: TRBV4-2; j_call: TRBJ1-4; clone_size: .; cdr3_aa: CASSPRGQDSEKLFF; cdr3_nt: TGTGCCAGCAGCCCACGAGGGCAGGATTCGGAAAAACTGTTTTTT
d_call: .; v_call: TRBV5-1; j_call: TRBJ1-2; clone_size: .; cdr3_aa: CASSPGGHSGNTF; cdr3_nt: TGCGCCAGCAGCCCCGGAGGGCACTCTGGAAACACCTTC
d_call: .; v_call: TRBV14; j_call: TRBJ2-5; clone_size: many; cdr3_aa: CASRGSSQETQYF; cdr3_nt: TGTGCCAGCAGGGGTTCTAGTCAAGAGACCCAGTACTTC
d_call: .; v_call: TRBV18; j_call: TRBJ1-5; clone_size: few; cdr3_aa: CASSPGPNQPQHF; cdr3_nt: TGTGCCAGCTCACCCGGACCCAATCAGCCCCAGCATTTT
d_call: .; v_call: TRBV20-1; j_call: TRBJ2-5; clone_size: many; cdr3_aa: CSAQDGFQETQYF; cdr3_nt: TGCAGTGCTCAAGATGGATTCCAAGAGACCCAGTACTTC
d_call: .; v_call: TRBV30; j_call: TRBJ1-5; clone_size: many; cdr3_aa: CAWNAGTGQPQHF; cdr3_nt: TGTGCCTGGAATGCTGGGACGGGGCAGCCCCAGCATTTT
d_call: .; v_call: TRBV28; j_call: TRBJ1-5; clone_size: .; cdr3_aa: CASSPFGGGAQPQHF; cdr3_nt: TGTGCCAGCAGCCCCTTTGGAGGGGGGGCTCAGCCCCAGCATTTT
d_call: .; v_call: TRBV19; j_call: TRBJ2-7; clone_size: many; cdr3_aa: CASSIVGALGEQYF; cdr3_nt: TGTGCCAGTAGTATAGTGGGGGCTCTGGGCGAGCAGTACTTC
d_call: .; v_call: TRBV5-5; j_call: TRBJ1-3; clone_size: many; cdr3_aa: CASSLEFWGTGNTIYF; cdr3_nt: TGTGCCAGCAGCTTGGAATTTTGGGGAACTGGAAACACCATATATTTT
d_call: .; v_call: TRBV5-1; j_call: TRBJ2-7; clone_size: many; cdr3_aa: CASSLGQYEQYF; cdr3_nt: TGCGCCAGCAGCTTGGGACAATACGAGCAGTACTTC
d_call: .; v_call: TRBV7-2; j_call: TRBJ1-5; clone_size: many; cdr3_aa: CASSTDTGSFQPQHF; cdr3_nt: TGTGCCAGCAGCACCGACACGGGGAGTTTTCAGCCCCAGCATTTT
d_call: .; v_call: TRBV2; j_call: TRBJ2-5; clone_size: .; cdr3_aa: CASRGDQSGETQYF; cdr3_nt: TGTGCCAGCAGGGGCGACCAAAGTGGGGAGACCCAGTACTTC
d_call: TRBD1; v_call: TRBV6-5; j_call: TRBJ1-6; clone_size: many; cdr3_aa: CASRDRDSQNSPLHF; cdr3_nt: TGTGCCAGCAGAGACCGGGACAGCCAAAATTCACCCCTCCACTTT
d_call: TRBD1; v_call: TRBV9; j_call: TRBJ2-5; clone_size: .; cdr3_aa: CASTKDRDRAQETQYF; cdr3_nt: TGTGCCAGCACCAAAGATCGGGACAGGGCCCAAGAGACCCAGTACTTC
d_call: TRBD2; v_call: TRBV7-6; j_call: TRBJ2-5; clone_size: .; cdr3_aa: CASSLVAGGETLYF; cdr3_nt: TGTGCCAGCAGCTTAGTGGCGGGGGGAGAGACCCTGTACTTC
d_call: TRBD2; v_call: TRBV28; j_call: TRBJ2-1; clone_size: few; cdr3_aa: CASSGAWGGNEQFF; cdr3_nt: TGTGCCAGCAGTGGTGCTTGGGGGGGCAATGAGCAGTTCTTC
d_call: TRBD1; v_call: TRBV12-3/TRBV12-4; j_call: TRBJ2-5; clone_size: .; cdr3_aa: CASNPSLLQGETQYF; cdr3_nt: TGTGCCAGCAACCCTTCCCTCTTACAGGGGGAGACCCAGTACTTC
d_call: .; v_call: TRBV28; j_call: TRBJ2-2; clone_size: many; cdr3_aa: CASGPGGGELFF; cdr3_nt: TGTGCCAGCGGGCCTGGTGGCGGGGAGCTGTTTTTT
d_call: .; v_call: TRBV2; j_call: TRBJ1-5; clone_size: .; cdr3_aa: CASSGGFGQPQHF; cdr3_nt: TGTGCCAGCAGTGGCGGGTTTGGCCAGCCCCAGCATTTT
d_call: TRBD1; v_call: TRBV5-1; j_call: TRBJ1-3; clone_size: many; cdr3_aa: CASSGTASGNTIYF; cdr3_nt: TGCGCCAGCAGCGGGACAGCATCTGGAAACACCATATATTTT
d_call: .; v_call: TRBV5-6; j_call: TRBJ2-1; clone_size: many; cdr3_aa: CASSLGWSEQFF; cdr3_nt: TGTGCCAGCAGCCTGGGTTGGAGTGAGCAGTTCTTC
d_call: .; v_call: TRBV20-1; j_call: TRBJ1-5; clone_size: many; cdr3_aa: CSARNARDTGFMGPQHF; cdr3_nt: TGCAGTGCTAGAAATGCGCGAGACACAGGCTTCATGGGGCCCCAGCATTTT
d_call: TRBD2; v_call: TRBV15; j_call: TRBJ2-3; clone_size: few; cdr3_aa: CATSRDSGGLGTTDTQYF; cdr3_nt: TGTGCCACCAGCAGAGATTCCGGGGGGTTAGGCACCACAGATACGCAGTATTTT
d_call: .; v_call: TRBV3-1; j_call: TRBJ1-2; clone_size: many; cdr3_aa: CASSQDSKGSYGYTF; cdr3_nt: TGTGCCAGCAGCCAAGATTCCAAAGGGTCCTATGGCTACACCTTC
d_call: TRBD1; v_call: TRBV5-8; j_call: TRBJ1-2; clone_size: many; cdr3_aa: CASSQGQSNYGYTF; cdr3_nt: TGTGCCAGCAGCCAGGGACAGTCTAACTATGGCTACACCTTC
d_call: .; v_call: TRBV27; j_call: TRBJ2-2; clone_size: .; cdr3_aa: CASSLSEGRVNTGELFF; cdr3_nt: TGTGCCAGCAGTTTATCGGAGGGCAGGGTTAATACCGGGGAGCTGTTTTTT
d_call: .; v_call: TRBV20-1; j_call: TRBJ1-6; clone_size: many; cdr3_aa: CSARDLDKGALHF; cdr3_nt: TGCAGTGCTAGAGATCTGGACAAGGGGGCCCTCCACTTT